Below, 3 T cell receptor beta chains from the same sample are listed, as sequenced in a study of Ad26.COV2.S vaccination and SARS-CoV-2 variants. Measured with immunoSEQ multiplex PCR; TCRdb has only the in-frame clones, and not every one. The sample shows about 260,000 clones, around 85% of them seen only once. The treatment: about 20 received Ad26.COV2.S at low or high dose, single or two shots; roughly 5 received placebo; per-sample allocation not given. The samples were gathered on day 63 after the first injection of vaccine or placebo. This material consisted of peripheral blood, taken in a trial of Ad26.COV2.S vaccine versus placebo. Receptors were obtained from a person between 18 and 60 years old who received the Ad26.COV2.S COVID-19 vaccine or a placebo.

V usage is TRBV5-1 and J usage is TRBJ1-3; 9 positions match TRBD1. V lost 5 bases to trimming and J lost 0 bases; unmatched junction nucleotides: 6. The CDR3 has 16 amino acids. Germline lookup yields CDR1 SGHRS and CDR2 YFSETQ. CDR3: CASRPGQGSSGNTIYF. CDR3 DNA: TGCGCCAGCAGGCCCGGACAGGGGAGCTCTGGAAACACCATATATTTT.

This clone is a singleton in its sample. V usage is TRBV7-2 and J usage is TRBJ2-5, with D tentatively TRBD2 (6 bases). In germline, CDR1 is SGHTA, CDR2 FQGNSA. The CDR3 sequence is 13 residues long. V gave up 3 bases and J gave up 2 bases, with 7 bases separating them. Here the CDR3 DNA reads TGTGCCAGCAGCTTGGGGGGACAAGAGACCCAGTACTTC. Its protein is CASSLGGQETQYF.

The V call is TRBV6-1, the J call TRBJ1-5, with TRBD1 matching 12 bases. V shed 4 bases and J 5 bases; nucleotides not matched to a gene: 6. This CDR3 has 16 residues. Germline CDR1 reads MNHNS; CDR2 reads SASEGT. Written as DNA, the CDR3 is TGTGCCAGCAGTGTCCTTGGGACAGGGGGCTATCAGCCCCAGCATTTT. This gives the protein CASSVLGTGGYQPQHF.